The TCR beta chain described here comes from a study of cytomegalovirus exposure and HLA in healthy donors. Germline CDR1 and CDR2: SNHLY and FYNNEI. V lost 6 bases, J lost 7 bases, and 15 bases lay in between. This CDR3 has 14 residues. Primers: 60 Vbeta forward and 13 Jbeta reverse. The table came from immunoSEQ multiplex PCR; TCRdb's copy has only in-frame clones and leaves some out. This sample has 65,000 to 70,000 clones; roughly 79% occur once, and the top ten carry around 6.3%. The TCR originated in a man aged 50-59 years in good health and CMV-seronegative. The specimen was PBMCs. The chain joins TRBV2 to TRBJ1-4; D is undetermined. In DNA form, the CDR3 reads TGTGCCAGCAGCTCCAGTAGAAGAGGTGAAAAACTGTTTTTT. Its translation: CASSSSRRGEKLFF.